The entry below gives a single TCR beta chain sequence along with its context. Its antigen is unknown. The sample contains more than one DNA sequence encoding this CDR3. This sample stems from a study of shared clonotypes between healthy human individuals. On the study more broadly: The plates for each donor numbered three CD4 naive, three CD4 memory, two CD8 naive and one CD8 memory. Study conclusions and caveats: Against clonotypes common to all four donors, non-shared ones had lower generation probabilities.

Among the donors, all were Caucasian adults who lived in Nashville, Tennessee. This CDR3 region has 12 residues. CDR1 is MDHEN and CDR2 is SYDVKM in the germline V gene. Trimming took 2 bases from V and 3 from J, leaving 5 bases between them. Original handling: Junction-only sequences without quality scores came from ImmunoSEQ, so filtering differed. Method: immunoSEQ multiplex PCR; TCRdb's copy keeps in-frame clones and lacks some. The D gene and trimming were derived from the DNA, and the V and J assignments and clone size from that table. This sample has approximately 2,300,000 clones; around 92% occur once, and the top ten carry around 0.35%.

The sample taken for sequencing was naive CD4+ T cells from PBMCs. Subset of the sample: CD45RA+ positively selected. This clonotype was obtained from a man aged 18 to 35 in good health. Some clones in this sample may be carry-over from other donors' samples. The chain couples TRBV28 to TRBJ2-7; D remains ambiguous. CDR3 loop: CASSLGVYEQYF. Written as DNA, the CDR3 is TGTGCCAGCAGTTTAGGCGTCTACGAGCAGTACTTC. The full variable domain, completed using reference TRBV28 and TRBJ2-7, is DVKVTQSSRYLVKRTGEKVFLECVQDMDHENMFWYRQDPGLGLRLIYFSYDVKMKEKGDIPEGYSVSREKKERFSLILESASTNQTSMYLCASSLGVYEQYFGPGTRLTVT.